This T cell receptor beta chain was recorded in a study of blood T cell repertoires in COVID-19. Assay: immunoSEQ multiplex PCR; the TCRdb copy retains only in-frame clones and omits some. The table has some 110,000 clones, 76% seen once; the top ten hold 6.2%. V lost 1 base and J lost 2; bases outside the gene matches: 7. Germline V gene sequence: CDR1 SGDLS, CDR2 YYNGEE. The CDR3 runs to 17 residues. The receptor comes from an elderly man with COVID-19, enrolled during active disease. The chain employs TRBV9 and TRBJ2-1; TRBD2 matches at 9 bases. The sequencing sample was made of peripheral blood. CDR3 sequence: CASSVTTTSGTYNEQFF. The CDR3 nucleotides are TGTGCCAGCAGCGTAACAACGACTAGCGGAACCTACAATGAGCAGTTCTTC.